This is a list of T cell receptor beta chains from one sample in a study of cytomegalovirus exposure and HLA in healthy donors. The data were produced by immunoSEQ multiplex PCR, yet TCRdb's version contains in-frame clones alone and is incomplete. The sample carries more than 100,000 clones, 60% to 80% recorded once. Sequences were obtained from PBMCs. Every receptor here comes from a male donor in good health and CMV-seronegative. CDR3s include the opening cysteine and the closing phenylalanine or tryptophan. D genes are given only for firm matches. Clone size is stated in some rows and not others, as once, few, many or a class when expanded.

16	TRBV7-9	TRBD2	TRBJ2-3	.	CASSFLAGGPTDTQYF	TGTGCCAGCAGCTTTCTAGCGGGGGGGCCGACAGATACGCAGTATTTT
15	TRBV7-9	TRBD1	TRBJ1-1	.	CASSLEGRGHTEAFF	TGTGCCAGCAGCTTAGAGGGCAGGGGGCACACTGAAGCTTTCTTT
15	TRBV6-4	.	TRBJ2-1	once	CASSDSASSYNEQFF	TGTGCCAGCAGTGATAGCGCCAGCTCCTACAATGAGCAGTTCTTC
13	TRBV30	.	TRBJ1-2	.	CASIGSHRGGYTF	TGTGCCAGTATAGGGTCACATCGAGGGGGCTACACCTTC
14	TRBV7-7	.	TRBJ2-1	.	CASSSDSSYNEQFF	TGTGCTAGCAGCTCTGACAGCTCCTACAATGAGCAGTTCTTC
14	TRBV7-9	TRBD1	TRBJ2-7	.	CASSLLGQGVEQYF	TGTGCCAGCAGCTTACTCGGACAGGGAGTCGAGCAGTACTTC
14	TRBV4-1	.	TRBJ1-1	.	CASSQVNRNTEAFF	TGCGCCAGCAGCCAAGTTAACAGGAACACTGAAGCTTTCTTT
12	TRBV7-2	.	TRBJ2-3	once	CASSLDGLSQYF	TGTGCCAGCAGCTTAGACGGTCTCTCGCAGTATTTT
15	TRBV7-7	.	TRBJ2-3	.	CASSPRLPPTDTQYF	TGTGCTAGCAGTCCACGACTCCCCCCCACAGATACGCAGTATTTT
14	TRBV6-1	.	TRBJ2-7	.	CASSKGEALYEQYF	TGTGCCAGCAGTAAAGGGGAGGCCCTCTACGAGCAGTACTTC
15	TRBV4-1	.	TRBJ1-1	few	CASSQSGHSNTEAFF	TGCGCCAGCAGCCAGTCGGGACATTCGAACACTGAAGCTTTCTTT
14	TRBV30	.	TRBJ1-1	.	CAWSTGPTGTEAFF	TGTGCCTGGAGTACTGGGCCGACGGGGACTGAAGCTTTCTTT
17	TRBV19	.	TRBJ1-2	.	CASGRYLRRTWGYGYTF	TGTGCCAGTGGGAGGTATTTACGCAGGACCTGGGGCTATGGCTACACCTTC
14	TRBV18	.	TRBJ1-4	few	CASSLSQGWEKLFF	TGTGCCAGCTCACTGTCGCAGGGTTGGGAAAAACTGTTTTTT
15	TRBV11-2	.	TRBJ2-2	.	CASAPPGDGTGELFF	TGTGCCAGCGCCCCCCCAGGGGATGGGACCGGGGAGCTGTTTTTT
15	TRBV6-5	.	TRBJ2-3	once	CASSYFSGLTDTQYF	TGTGCCAGCAGTTATTTTAGCGGCCTAACAGATACGCAGTATTTT
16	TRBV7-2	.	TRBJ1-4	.	CASSFTAAGVGGKLFF	TGTGCCAGCAGCTTCACAGCGGCGGGCGTTGGCGGAAAACTGTTTTTT
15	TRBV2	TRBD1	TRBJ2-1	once	CASSEVGTGNNEQFF	TGTGCCAGCAGTGAAGTAGGGACAGGGAACAATGAGCAGTTCTTC
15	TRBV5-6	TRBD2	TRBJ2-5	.	CASSFPSGGQETQYF	TGTGCCAGCAGCTTCCCTAGCGGGGGGCAAGAGACCCAGTACTTC
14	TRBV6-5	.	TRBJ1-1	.	CASSYGGENTEAFF	TGTGCTAGCAGTTACGGGGGGGAGAACACTGAAGCTTTCTTT